The clone carrying this T cell receptor beta chain was seen more than once but under ten times. Its antigen is still unknown. These data come from a study of T cells in Graves' hyperthyroidism and ophthalmopathy. Study conclusions and caveats: Ophthalmopathy was told apart from stable hyperthyroidism by a 13 V-J model.

RNA transcripts yielded amplified TCR beta CDR3 regions. When the TCR CDR3 underwent first-round RT-PCR, the HTBI primer set was used. TCRdb re-analysed the multiplex PCR reads in MiXCR, keeping a single row per CDR3 protein. The table shows about 560,000 distinct CDR3 sequences, with about 14% occurring only once. Patients between 18 and 65 years old had hyperthyroidism, newly diagnosed and lasting under 2 months. CDR1 LGHDT and CDR2 YNNKEL come from the germline V gene (reference sequence). V was pared by 2 bases and J by 4 bases, with 6 bases of the junction left unmatched. The CDR3 runs to 16 residues.

The chain uses TRBV3-1 and TRBJ2-2; the match to TRBD1 covers 8 bases. Specimen: blood. The TCR was taken from a woman between 40 and 50 years old with Graves' hyperthyroidism. The CDR3 loop is CASSQIGQGATGELFF. For the CDR3, the DNA is TGTGCCAGCAGCCAAATTGGCCAGGGGGCCACCGGGGAGCTGTTTTTT.